The T cell receptor (beta chain) under discussion was sequenced for a study of long-term antiretroviral therapy in people with HIV. The immunoSEQ assay was v3.0, run at survey level. The study targeted 40,000-50,000 T-cell genomes per sample in sequencing. Only in-frame clones appear in the TCRdb table, and some are missing; sequencing was by immunoSEQ multiplex PCR. The sample contains about 35,000 clones, approximately 75% of which appear only once. Donors needed at least one pre-ART PBMC sample plus at least two post-ART samples. Each specimen consisted of about 0.85-11 million cryopreserved PBMC prior to extraction of DNA. The trim removed 4 bases at V and 1 base at J, leaving 5 bases unmatched. Per germline, CDR1 LNHDA and CDR2 SQIVND (reference sequence). The CDR3 loop spans 16 amino acids.

The sequencing used unsorted PBMCs, collected 3 years after starting antiretroviral therapy. This sequence originates from a man aged 45-65 years with HIV. V is TRBV19 and J is TRBJ1-5, with 9 bases aligning to TRBD1. The CDR3 reads CASSKQGARSNQPQHF. CDR3 nucleotides: TGTGCCAGTAGTAAACAGGGGGCTCGGAGCAATCAGCCCCAGCATTTT. Variable domain in full (rest from reference TRBV19 and TRBJ1-5): DGGITQSPKYLFRKEGQNVTLSCEQNLNHDAMYWYRQDPGQGLRLIYYSQIVNDFQKGDIAEGYSVSREKKESFPLTVTSAQKNPTAFYLCASSKQGARSNQPQHFGDGTRLSIL.